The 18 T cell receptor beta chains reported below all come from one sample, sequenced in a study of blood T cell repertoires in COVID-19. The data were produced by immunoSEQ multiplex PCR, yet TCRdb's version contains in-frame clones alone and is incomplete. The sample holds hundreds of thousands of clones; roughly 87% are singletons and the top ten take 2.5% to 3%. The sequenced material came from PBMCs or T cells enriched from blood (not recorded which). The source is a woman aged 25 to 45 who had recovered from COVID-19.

The CDR3 reads CASRSSGTRRFDTEAFF. DNA for the CDR3: TGTGCCAGTAGGAGCTCCGGGACACGGCGGTTTGACACTGAAGCTTTCTTT. The chain employs TRBV19 and TRBJ1-1, with D possibly matching TRBD1 (6 bases). V gave up 6 bases and J gave up 3 bases, with 23 bases separating them. The length of the CDR3 is 17 residues. Germline CDR1 is LNHDA and CDR2 is SQIVND (reference sequence).

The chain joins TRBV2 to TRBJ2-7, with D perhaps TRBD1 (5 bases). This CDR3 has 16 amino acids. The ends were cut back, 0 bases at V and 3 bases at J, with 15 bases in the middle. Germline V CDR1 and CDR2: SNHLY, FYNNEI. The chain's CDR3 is CASSEAGGARRYEQYF. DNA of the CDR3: TGTGCCAGCAGTGAAGCCGGTGGGGCCAGACGCTACGAGCAGTACTTC.

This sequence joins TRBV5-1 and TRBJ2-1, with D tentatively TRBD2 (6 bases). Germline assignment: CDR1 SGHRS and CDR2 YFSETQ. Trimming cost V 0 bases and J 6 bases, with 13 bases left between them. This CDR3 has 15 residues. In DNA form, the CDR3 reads TGCGCCAGCAGCTTGGCCCCGGCGGGAATCAATGAGCAGTTCTTC. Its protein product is CASSLAPAGINEQFF.

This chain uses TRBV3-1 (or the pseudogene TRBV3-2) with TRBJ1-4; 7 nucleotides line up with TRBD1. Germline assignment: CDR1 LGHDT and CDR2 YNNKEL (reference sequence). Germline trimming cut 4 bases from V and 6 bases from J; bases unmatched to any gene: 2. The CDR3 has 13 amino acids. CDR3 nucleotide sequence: TGTGCCAGCAGCCGACAGGGCGATGAAAAACTGTTTTTT. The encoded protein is CASSRQGDEKLFF.

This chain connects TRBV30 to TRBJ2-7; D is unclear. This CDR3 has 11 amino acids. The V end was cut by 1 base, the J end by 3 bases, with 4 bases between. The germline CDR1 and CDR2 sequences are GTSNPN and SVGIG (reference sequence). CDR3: CAWSANYEQYF. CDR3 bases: TGTGCCTGGAGTGCCAACTACGAGCAGTACTTC.

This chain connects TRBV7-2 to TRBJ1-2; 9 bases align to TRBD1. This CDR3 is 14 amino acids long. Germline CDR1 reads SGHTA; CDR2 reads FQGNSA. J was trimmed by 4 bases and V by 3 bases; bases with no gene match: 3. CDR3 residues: CASSFRTGAYGYTF. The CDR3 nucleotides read TGTGCCAGCAGCTTCCGGACAGGGGCCTATGGCTACACCTTC.

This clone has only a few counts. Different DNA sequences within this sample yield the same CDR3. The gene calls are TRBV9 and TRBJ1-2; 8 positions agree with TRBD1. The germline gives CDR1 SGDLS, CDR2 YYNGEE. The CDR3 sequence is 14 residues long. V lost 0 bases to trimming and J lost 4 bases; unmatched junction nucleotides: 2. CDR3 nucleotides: TGTGCCAGCAGCGTAGGACAGGGGAGCTATGGCTACACCTTC. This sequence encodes CASSVGQGSYGYTF.

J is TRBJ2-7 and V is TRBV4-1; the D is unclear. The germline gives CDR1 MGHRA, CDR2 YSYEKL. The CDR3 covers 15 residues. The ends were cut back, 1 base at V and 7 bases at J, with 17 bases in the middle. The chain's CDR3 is CASSQVAPGLKEQYF. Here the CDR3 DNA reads TGCGCCAGCAGCCAAGTAGCCCCTGGTCTGAAAGAGCAGTACTTC.

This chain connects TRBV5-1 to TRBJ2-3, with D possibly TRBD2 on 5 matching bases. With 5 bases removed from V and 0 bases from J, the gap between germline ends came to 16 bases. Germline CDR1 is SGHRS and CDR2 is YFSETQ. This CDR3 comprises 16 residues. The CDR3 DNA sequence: TGCGCCAGCAGTCTATCCCGGGATCCAAGCACAGATACGCAGTATTTT. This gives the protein CASSLSRDPSTDTQYF.

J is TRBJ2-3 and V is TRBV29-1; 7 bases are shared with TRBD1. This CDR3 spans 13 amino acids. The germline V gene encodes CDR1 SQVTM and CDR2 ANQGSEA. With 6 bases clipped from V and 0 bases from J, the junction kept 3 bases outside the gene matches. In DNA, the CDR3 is TGCAGCGTCCCACAGGGGAGCACAGATACGCAGTATTTT. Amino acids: CSVPQGSTDTQYF.

This CDR3 is CASSPGERGEKLFF. The CDR3 nucleotides read TGCGCCAGCAGCCCGGGGGAAAGAGGTGAAAAACTGTTTTTT. V is TRBV5-1 and J is TRBJ1-4; D may be TRBD1 (5 bases). This CDR3 is built from 14 residues. The V and J ends lost 4 bases and 7 bases respectively, with 14 bases between them. Germline V lookup: CDR1 SGHRS, CDR2 YFSETQ.

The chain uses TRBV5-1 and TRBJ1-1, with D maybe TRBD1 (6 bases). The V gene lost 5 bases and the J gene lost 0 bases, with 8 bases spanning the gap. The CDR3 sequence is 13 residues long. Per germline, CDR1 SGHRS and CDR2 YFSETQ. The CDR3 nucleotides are TGCGCCAGCAGAAGGACAGTGAACACTGAAGCTTTCTTT. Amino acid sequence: CASRRTVNTEAFF.

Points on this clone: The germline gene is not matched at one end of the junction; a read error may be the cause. The CDR3 nucleotides read TGTGCCAGCAGCATAGCCTCCGGGACAGTCACAGATACGCAGTATTTT. It specifies CASSIASGTVTDTQYF. The V and J genes are TRBV7-9 and TRBJ2-3; TRBD1 matches at 7 bases. Per the germline V gene, CDR1 is SEHNR and CDR2 is FQNEAQ (reference sequence). The CDR3 runs 16 residues.

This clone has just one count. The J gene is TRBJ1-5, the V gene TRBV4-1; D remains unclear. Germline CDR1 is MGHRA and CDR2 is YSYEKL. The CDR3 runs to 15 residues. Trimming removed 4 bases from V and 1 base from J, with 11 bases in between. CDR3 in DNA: TGCGCCAGCAGCCGTCTCCCGGGGAGCAATCAGCCCCAGCATTTT. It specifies CASSRLPGSNQPQHF.

CDR3: CASSRLDITYEQYF. CDR3 coding DNA: TGCGCCAGCAGCCGGTTAGATATTACCTACGAGCAGTACTTC. The genes are TRBV5-1 and TRBJ2-7; D not resolved. The CDR3 is made up of 14 amino acids. The V gene lost 4 bases and the J gene lost 2 bases, with 13 bases spanning the gap. The germline CDR1 and CDR2 sequences are SGHRS and YFSETQ.

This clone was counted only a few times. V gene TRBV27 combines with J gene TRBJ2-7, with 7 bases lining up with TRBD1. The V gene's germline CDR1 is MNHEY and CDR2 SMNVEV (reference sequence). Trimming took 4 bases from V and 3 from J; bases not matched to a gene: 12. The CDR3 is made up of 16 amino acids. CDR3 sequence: CASSYYPWTGGYEQYF. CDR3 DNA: TGTGCCAGCAGTTACTACCCTTGGACAGGAGGCTACGAGCAGTACTTC.

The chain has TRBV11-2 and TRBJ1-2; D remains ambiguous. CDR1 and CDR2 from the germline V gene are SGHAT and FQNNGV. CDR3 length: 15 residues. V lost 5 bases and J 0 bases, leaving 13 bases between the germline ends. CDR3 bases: TGTGCCAGCAGCCGTGTTGTTGTTTCTAACTATGGCTACACCTTC. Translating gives CASSRVVVSNYGYTF.

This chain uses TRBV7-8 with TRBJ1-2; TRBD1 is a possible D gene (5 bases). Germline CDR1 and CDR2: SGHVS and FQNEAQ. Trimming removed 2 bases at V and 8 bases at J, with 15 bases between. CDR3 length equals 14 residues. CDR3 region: CASSLSRRGEGYTF. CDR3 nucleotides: TGTGCCAGCAGCTTAAGTCGGAGGGGAGAGGGCTACACCTTC.